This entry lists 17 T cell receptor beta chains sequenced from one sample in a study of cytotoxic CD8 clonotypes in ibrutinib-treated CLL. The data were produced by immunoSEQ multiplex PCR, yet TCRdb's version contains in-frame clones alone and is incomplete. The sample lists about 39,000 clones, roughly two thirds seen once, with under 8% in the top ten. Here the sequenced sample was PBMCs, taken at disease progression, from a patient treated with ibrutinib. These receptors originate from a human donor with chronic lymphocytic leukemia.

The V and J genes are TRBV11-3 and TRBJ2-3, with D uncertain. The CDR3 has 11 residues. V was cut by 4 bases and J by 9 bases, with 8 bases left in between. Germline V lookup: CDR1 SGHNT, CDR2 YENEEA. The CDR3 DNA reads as TGTGCCAGCAGCTCCAGGTGGACGCAGTATTTT. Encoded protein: CASSSRWTQYF.

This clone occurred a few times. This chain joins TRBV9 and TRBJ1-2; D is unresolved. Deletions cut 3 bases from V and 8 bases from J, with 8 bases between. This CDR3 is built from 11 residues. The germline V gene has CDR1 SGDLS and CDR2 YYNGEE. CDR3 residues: CASSAPRGYTF. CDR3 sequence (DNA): TGTGCCAGCAGCGCGCCCCGAGGCTACACCTTC.

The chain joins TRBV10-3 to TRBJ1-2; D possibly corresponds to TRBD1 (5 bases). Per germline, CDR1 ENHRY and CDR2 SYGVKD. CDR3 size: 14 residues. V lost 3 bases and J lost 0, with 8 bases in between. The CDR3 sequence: CAISDGAANYGYTF. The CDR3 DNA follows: TGTGCCATCAGTGATGGGGCAGCTAACTATGGCTACACCTTC.

CDR3 sequence: CASRSGTGVDPLHF. In DNA form, the CDR3 reads TGTGCCAGCAGATCCGGGACAGGGGTCGATCCCCTCCACTTT. This rearrangement joins TRBV27 to TRBJ1-6; TRBD1 matches 10 bases. The CDR3 spans 14 residues. CDR1 and CDR2 (germline): MNHEY, SMNVEV (reference sequence). V was clipped by 6 bases and J by 13 bases; unmatched bases: 9.

CDR3: CASSYGTRGSYEQYF. CDR3 in DNA: TGTGCCAGCAGCTATGGGACTAGGGGCTCGTACGAGCAGTACTTC. The V and J genes are TRBV11-3 and TRBJ2-7, with 8 positions matching TRBD2. Germline V gene sequence: CDR1 SGHNT, CDR2 YENEEA. Unmatched junction bases numbered 9, after V lost 4 bases and J lost 4 bases. The CDR3 is made up of 15 amino acids.

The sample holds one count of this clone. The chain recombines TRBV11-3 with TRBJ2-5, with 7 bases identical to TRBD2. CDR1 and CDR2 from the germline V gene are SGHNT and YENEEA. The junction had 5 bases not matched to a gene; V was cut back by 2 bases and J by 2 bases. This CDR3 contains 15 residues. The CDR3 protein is CASSLRAGVQETQYF. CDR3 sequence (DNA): TGTGCCAGCAGCTTACGGGCGGGAGTACAAGAGACCCAGTACTTC.

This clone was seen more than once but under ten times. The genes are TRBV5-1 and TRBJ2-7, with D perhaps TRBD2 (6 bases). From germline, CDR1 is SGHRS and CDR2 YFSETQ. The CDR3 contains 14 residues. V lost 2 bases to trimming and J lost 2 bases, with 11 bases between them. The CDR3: CASSFLGGTYEQYF. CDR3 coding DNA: TGCGCCAGCAGCTTCTTGGGCGGGACCTACGAGCAGTACTTC.

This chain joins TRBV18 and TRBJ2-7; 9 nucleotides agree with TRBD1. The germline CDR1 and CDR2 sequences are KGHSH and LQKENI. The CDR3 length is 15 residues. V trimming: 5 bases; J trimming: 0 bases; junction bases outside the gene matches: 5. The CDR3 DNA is TGTGCCAGCTCAGCCGGGACAGGGAGCTCCTACGAGCAGTACTTC. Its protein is CASSAGTGSSYEQYF. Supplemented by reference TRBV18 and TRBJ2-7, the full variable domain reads NAGVMQNPRHLVRRRGQEARLRCSPMKGHSHVYWYRQLPEEGLKFMVYLQKENIIDESGMPKERFSAEFPKEGPSILRIQQVVRGDSAAYFCASSAGTGSSYEQYFGPGTRLTVT.

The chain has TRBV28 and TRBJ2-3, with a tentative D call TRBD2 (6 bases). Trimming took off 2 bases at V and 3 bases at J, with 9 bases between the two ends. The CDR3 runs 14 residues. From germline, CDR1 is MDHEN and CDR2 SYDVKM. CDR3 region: CASSLAGRTDTQYF. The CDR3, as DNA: TGTGCCAGCAGTTTAGCGGGAAGAACAGATACGCAGTATTTT. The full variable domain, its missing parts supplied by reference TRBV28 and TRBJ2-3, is DVKVTQSSRYLVKRTGEKVFLECVQDMDHENMFWYRQDPGLGLRLIYFSYDVKMKEKGDIPEGYSVSREKKERFSLILESASTNQTSMYLCASSLAGRTDTQYFGPGTRLTVL.

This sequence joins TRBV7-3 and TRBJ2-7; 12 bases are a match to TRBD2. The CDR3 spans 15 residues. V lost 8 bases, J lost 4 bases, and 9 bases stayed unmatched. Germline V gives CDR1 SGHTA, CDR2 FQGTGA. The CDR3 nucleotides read TGTGCCAGCCATACCAAGACTAGCGGGAGTTACGAGCAGTACTTC. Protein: CASHTKTSGSYEQYF. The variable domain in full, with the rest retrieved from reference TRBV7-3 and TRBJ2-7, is GAGVSQTPSNKVTEKGKYVELRCDPISGHTALYWYRQSLGQGPEFLIYFQGTGAADDSGLPNDRFFAVRPEGSVSTLKIQRTERGDSAVYLCASHTKTSGSYEQYFGPGTRLTVT.

In DNA, the CDR3 is TGTGCCACCAGGGGGAGCCCCACTGAAGCTTTCTTT. It is translated as CATRGSPTEAFF. The chain joins TRBV18 to TRBJ1-1, with 7 nucleotides matching TRBD1. Germline V gives CDR1 KGHSH, CDR2 LQKENI. This CDR3 is 12 amino acids long. With 10 bases clipped from V and 4 bases from J, the junction kept 6 bases outside the gene matches.

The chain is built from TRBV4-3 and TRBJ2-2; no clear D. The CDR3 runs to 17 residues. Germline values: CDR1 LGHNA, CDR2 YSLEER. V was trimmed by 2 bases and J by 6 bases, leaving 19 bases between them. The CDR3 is CASSQSVGLLGPGELFF. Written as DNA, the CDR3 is TGCGCCAGCAGCCAAAGTGTTGGGTTATTGGGTCCCGGGGAGCTGTTTTTT.

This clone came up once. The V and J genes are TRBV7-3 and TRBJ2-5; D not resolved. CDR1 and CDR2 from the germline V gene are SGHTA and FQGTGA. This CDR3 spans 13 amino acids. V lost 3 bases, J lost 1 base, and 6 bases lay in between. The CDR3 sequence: CASSFGPQETQYF. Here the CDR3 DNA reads TGTGCCAGCAGCTTCGGACCCCAAGAGACCCAGTACTTC.

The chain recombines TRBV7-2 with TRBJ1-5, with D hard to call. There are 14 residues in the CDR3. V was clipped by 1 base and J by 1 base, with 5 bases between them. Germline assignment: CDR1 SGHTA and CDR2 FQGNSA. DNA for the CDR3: TGTGCCAGCAGCTTAGTAGGCAGCAATCAGCCCCAGCATTTT. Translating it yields CASSLVGSNQPQHF.

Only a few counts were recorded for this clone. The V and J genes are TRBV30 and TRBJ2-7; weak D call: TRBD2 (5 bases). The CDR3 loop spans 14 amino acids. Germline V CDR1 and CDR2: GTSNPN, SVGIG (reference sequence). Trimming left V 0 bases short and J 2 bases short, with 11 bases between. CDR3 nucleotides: TGTGCCTGGAGTGTAAAAGCGGCACCCTACGAGCAGTACTTC. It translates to CAWSVKAAPYEQYF.

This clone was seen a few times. The CDR3 bases are TGTGCCAGCAGCCCCGCCGGGACAGGGAACTCCTACAATGAGCAGTTCTTC. It is translated as CASSPAGTGNSYNEQFF. The V and J genes are TRBV11-3 and TRBJ2-1, with 9 positions matching TRBD1. Unmatched junction bases numbered 8, after V lost 5 bases and J lost 0 bases. The CDR3 is made up of 17 amino acids. Germline V gene data show CDR1 as SGHNT and CDR2 as YENEEA.

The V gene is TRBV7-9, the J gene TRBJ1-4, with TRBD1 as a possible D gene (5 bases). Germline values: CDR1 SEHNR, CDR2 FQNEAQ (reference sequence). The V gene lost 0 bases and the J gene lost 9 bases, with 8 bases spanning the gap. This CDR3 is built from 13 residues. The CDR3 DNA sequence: TGTGCCAGCAGCTTAGCTCCAGGGAAAAAACTGTTTTTT. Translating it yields CASSLAPGKKLFF.